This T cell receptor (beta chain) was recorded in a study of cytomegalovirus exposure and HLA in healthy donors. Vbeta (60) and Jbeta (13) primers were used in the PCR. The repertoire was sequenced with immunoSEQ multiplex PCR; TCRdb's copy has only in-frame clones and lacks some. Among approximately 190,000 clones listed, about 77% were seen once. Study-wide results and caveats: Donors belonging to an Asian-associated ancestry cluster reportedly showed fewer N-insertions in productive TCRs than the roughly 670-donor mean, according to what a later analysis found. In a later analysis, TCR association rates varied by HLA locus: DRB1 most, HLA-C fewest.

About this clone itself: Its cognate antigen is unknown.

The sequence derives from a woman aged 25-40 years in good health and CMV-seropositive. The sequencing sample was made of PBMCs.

The CDR3 spells CASSSIGTLMDIQYF. The CDR3 DNA sequence: TGCGCCAGCAGTTCGATTGGGACTCTGATGGACATTCAGTACTTC. The V and J genes are TRBV5-1 and TRBJ2-4; D may be TRBD2 (6 bases). The CDR3 runs to 15 residues. Germline assignment: CDR1 SGHRS and CDR2 YFSETQ. V gave up 5 bases and J gave up 8 bases, with 20 bases separating them.